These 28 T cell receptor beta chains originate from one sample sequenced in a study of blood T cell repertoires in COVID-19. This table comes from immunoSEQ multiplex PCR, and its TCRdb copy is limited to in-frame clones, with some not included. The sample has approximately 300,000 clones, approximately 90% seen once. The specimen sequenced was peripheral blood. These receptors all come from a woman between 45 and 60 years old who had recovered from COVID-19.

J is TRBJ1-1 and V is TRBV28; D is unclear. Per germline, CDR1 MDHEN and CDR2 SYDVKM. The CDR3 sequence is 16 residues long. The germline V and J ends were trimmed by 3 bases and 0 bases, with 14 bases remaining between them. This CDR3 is CASSLVGVRVNTEAFF. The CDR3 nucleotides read TGTGCCAGCAGTTTGGTCGGGGTAAGAGTGAACACTGAAGCTTTCTTT.

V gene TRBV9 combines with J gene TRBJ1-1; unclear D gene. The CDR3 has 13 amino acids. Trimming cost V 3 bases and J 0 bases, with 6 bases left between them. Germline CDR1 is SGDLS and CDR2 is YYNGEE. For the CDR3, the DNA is TGTGCCAGCAGCGGAGCACTGAACACTGAAGCTTTCTTT. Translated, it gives CASSGALNTEAFF.

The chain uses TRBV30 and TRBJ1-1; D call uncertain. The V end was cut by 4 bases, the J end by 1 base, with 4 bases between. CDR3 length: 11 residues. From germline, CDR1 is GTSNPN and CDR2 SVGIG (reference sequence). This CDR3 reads CAWTWNTEAFF. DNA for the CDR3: TGTGCCTGGACTTGGAACACTGAAGCTTTCTTT.

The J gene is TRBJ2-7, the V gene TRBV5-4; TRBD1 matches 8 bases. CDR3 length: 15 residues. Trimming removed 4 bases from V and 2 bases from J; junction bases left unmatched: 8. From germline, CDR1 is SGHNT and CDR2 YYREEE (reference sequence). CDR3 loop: CASSEGTGMTYEQYF. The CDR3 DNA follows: TGTGCCAGCAGCGAGGGGACAGGCATGACCTACGAGCAGTACTTC.

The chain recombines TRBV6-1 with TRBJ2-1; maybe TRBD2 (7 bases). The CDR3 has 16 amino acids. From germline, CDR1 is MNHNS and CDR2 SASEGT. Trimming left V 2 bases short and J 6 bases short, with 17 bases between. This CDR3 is CASSEYEGGAGNEQFF. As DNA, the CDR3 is TGTGCCAGCAGTGAATACGAGGGGGGGGCCGGCAATGAGCAGTTCTTC.

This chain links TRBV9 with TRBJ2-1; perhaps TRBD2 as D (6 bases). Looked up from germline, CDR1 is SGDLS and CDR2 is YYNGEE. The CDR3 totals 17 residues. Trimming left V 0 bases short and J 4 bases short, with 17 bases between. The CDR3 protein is CASSVGNSGTFYNEQFF. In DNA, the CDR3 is TGTGCCAGCAGCGTAGGTAATAGCGGAACCTTTTACAATGAGCAGTTCTTC.

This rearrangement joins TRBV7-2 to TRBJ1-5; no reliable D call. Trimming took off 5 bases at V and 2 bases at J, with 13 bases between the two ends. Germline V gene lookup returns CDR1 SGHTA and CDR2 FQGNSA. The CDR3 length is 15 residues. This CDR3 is CASSLSWGGNQPQHF. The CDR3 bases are TGTGCCAGCAGCCTTAGTTGGGGAGGCAATCAGCCCCAGCATTTT.

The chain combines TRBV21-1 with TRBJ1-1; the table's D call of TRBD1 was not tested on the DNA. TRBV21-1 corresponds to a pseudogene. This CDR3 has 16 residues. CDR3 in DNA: TGTGCCAGCAGCAAAGGACAGGGGGTCCTGAACACTGAAGCTTTCTTT. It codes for CASSKGQGVLNTEAFF.

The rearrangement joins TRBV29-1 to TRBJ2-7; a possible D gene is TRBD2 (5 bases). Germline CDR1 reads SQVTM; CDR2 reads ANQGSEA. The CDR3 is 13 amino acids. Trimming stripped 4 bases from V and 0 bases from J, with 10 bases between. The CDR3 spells CSVVRASSYEQYF. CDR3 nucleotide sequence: TGCAGCGTTGTGAGGGCGAGCTCCTACGAGCAGTACTTC.

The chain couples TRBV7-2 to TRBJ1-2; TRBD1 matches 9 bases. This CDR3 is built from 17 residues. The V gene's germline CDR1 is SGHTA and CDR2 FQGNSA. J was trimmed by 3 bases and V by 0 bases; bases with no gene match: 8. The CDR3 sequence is CASSLAITGGYDYGYTF. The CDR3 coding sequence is TGTGCCAGCAGCTTAGCTATAACAGGGGGCTACGACTATGGCTACACCTTC. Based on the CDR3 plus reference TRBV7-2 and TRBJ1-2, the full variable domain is GAGVSQSPSNKVTEKGKDVELRCDPISGHTALYWYRQSLGQGLEFLIYFQGNSAPDKSGLPSDRFSAERTGGSVSTLTIQRTQQEDSAVYLCASSLAITGGYDYGYTFGSGTRLTVV.

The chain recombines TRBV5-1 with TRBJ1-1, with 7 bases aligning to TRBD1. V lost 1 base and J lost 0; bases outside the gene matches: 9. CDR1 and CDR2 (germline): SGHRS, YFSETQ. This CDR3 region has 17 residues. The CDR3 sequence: CASSLLGTASMNTEAFF. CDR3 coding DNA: TGCGCCAGCAGCTTGCTCGGGACAGCTAGCATGAACACTGAAGCTTTCTTT.

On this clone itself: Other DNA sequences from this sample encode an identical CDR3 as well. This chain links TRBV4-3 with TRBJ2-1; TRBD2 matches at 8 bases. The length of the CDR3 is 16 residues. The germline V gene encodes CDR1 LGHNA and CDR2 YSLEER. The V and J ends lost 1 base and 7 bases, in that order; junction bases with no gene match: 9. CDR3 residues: CASSQGASGRLNEQFF. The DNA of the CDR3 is TGCGCCAGCAGCCAAGGGGCTAGCGGGCGCCTTAATGAGCAGTTCTTC.

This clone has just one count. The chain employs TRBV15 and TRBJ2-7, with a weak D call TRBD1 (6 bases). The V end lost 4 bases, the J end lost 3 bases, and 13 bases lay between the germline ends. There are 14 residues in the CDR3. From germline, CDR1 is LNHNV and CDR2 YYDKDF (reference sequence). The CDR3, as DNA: TGTGCCACCAGCACACAGGGAGTACTCTACGAGCAGTACTTC. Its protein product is CATSTQGVLYEQYF.

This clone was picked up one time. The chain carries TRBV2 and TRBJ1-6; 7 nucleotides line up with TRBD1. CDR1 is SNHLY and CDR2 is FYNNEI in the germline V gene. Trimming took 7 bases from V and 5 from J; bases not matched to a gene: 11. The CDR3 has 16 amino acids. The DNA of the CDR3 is TGTGCCAGCACCCCATGGGACAGATCCGATAATTCACCCCTCCACTTT. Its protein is CASTPWDRSDNSPLHF. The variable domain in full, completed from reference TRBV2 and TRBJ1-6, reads EPEVTQTPSHQVTQMGQEVILRCVPISNHLYFYWYRQILGQKVEFLVSFYNNEISEKSEIFDDQFSVERPDGSNFTLKIRSTKLEDSAMYFCASTPWDRSDNSPLHFGNGTRLTVT.

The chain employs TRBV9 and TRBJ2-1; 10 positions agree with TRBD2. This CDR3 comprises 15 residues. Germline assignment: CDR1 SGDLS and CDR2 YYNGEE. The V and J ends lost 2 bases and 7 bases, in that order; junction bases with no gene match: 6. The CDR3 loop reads CASSVSGRAGNEQFF. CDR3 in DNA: TGTGCCAGCAGCGTCAGCGGGAGGGCCGGGAATGAGCAGTTCTTC.

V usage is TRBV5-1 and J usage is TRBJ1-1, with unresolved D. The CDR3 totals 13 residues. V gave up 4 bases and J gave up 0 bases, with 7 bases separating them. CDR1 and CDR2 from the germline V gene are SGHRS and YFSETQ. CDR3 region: CASSGEMNTEAFF. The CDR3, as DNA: TGCGCCAGCAGCGGGGAGATGAACACTGAAGCTTTCTTT.

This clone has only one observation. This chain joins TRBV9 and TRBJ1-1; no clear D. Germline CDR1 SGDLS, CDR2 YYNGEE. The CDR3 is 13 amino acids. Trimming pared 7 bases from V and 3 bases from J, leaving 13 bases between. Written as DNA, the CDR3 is TGTGCCAGCGGCCATTTTTTGGACACTGAAGCTTTCTTT. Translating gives CASGHFLDTEAFF.

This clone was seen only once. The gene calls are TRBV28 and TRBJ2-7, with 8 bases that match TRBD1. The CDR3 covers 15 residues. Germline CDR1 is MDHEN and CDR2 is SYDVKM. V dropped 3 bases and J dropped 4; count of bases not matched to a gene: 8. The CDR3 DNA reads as TGTGCCAGCAGTTTTCTGGACAGGGAAGCGTACGAGCAGTACTTC. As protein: CASSFLDREAYEQYF.

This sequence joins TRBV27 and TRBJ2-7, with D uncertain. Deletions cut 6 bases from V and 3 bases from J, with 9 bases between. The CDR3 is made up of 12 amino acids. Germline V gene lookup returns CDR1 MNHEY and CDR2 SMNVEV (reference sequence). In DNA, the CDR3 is TGTGCCAGCAGGAGCGACCACTACGAGCAGTACTTC. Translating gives CASRSDHYEQYF.

CDR3 sequence: CASSSPMSREQYF. In DNA form, the CDR3 reads TGTGCCAGCAGCTCACCGATGTCTCGGGAGCAGTACTTC. The chain links TRBV7-2 to TRBJ2-7, with D unresolved. The CDR3 extends over 13 amino acids. The germline V gene has CDR1 SGHTA and CDR2 FQGNSA. V lost 4 bases and J lost 7, with 14 bases in between. The whole variable domain, filled in from reference TRBV7-2 and TRBJ2-7, reads GAGVSQSPSNKVTEKGKDVELRCDPISGHTALYWYRQSLGQGLEFLIYFQGNSAPDKSGLPSDRFSAERTGGSVSTLTIQRTQQEDSAVYLCASSSPMSREQYFGPGTRLTVT.

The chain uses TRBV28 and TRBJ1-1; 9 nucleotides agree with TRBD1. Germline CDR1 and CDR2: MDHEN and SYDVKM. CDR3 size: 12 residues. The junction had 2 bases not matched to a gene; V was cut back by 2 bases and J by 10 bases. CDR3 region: CASSLRGQGAFF. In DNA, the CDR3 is TGTGCCAGCAGTTTACGGGGACAGGGAGCTTTCTTT. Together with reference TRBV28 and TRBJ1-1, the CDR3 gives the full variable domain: DVKVTQSSRYLVKRTGEKVFLECVQDMDHENMFWYRQDPGLGLRLIYFSYDVKMKEKGDIPEGYSVSREKKERFSLILESASTNQTSMYLCASSLRGQGAFFGQGTRLTVV.

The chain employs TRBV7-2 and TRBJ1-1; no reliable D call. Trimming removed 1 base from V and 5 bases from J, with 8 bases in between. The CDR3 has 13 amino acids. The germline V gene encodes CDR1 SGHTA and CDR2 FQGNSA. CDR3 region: CASSLVAPTEAFF. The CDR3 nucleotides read TGTGCCAGCAGCTTAGTGGCCCCAACTGAAGCTTTCTTT.

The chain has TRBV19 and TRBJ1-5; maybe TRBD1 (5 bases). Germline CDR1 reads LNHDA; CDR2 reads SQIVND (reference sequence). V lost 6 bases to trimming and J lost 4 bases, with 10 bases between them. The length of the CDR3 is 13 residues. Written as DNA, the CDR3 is TGTGCCAGTAGGACAGACAAAAATCAGCCCCAGCATTTT. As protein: CASRTDKNQPQHF.

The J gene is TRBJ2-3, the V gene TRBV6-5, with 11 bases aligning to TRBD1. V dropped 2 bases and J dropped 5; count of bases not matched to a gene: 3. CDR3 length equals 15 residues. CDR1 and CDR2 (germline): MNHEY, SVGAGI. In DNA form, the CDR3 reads TGTGCCAGCAGTTACCCGGGACAGGGGGTAGATACGCAGTATTTT. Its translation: CASSYPGQGVDTQYF.

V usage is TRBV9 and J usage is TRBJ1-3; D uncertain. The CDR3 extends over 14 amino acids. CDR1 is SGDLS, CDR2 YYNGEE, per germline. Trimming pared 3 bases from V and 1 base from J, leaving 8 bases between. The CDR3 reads CASSDTGSGNTIYF. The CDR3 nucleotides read TGTGCCAGCAGCGATACGGGATCTGGAAACACCATATATTTT.

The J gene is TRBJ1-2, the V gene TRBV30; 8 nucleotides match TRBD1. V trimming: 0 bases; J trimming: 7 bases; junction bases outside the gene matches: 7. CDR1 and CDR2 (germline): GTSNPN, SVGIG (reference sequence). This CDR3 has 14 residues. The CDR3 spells CAWSVTGVRVGYTF. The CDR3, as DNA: TGTGCCTGGAGTGTGACAGGGGTACGGGTTGGCTACACCTTC.

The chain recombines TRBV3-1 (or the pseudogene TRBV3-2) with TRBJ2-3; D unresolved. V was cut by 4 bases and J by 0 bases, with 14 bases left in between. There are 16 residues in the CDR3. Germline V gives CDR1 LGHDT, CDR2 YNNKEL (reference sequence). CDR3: CASSPQLAVSTDTQYF. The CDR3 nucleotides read TGTGCCAGCAGCCCGCAGCTGGCGGTTAGCACAGATACGCAGTATTTT.

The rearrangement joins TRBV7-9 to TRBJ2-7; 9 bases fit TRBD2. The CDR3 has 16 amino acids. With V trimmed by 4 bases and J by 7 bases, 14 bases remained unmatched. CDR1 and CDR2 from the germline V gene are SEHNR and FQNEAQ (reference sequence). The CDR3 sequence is CASSYKREAPELEQYF. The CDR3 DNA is TGTGCCAGCAGCTACAAGCGGGAGGCCCCGGAACTTGAGCAGTACTTC.